Listed below are T cell receptor beta chains from one sample, sequenced in a study of blood T cell repertoires in COVID-19. The method was immunoSEQ multiplex PCR; TCRdb's version includes in-frame clones alone and lacks a portion of them. This sample has about 120,000 clones, with around 81% found just once. Sequencing used peripheral blood. Receptors were obtained from a human donor in a cohort sampled during active COVID-19. Each CDR3 is given with its conserved first and last residue. D genes are given only for firm matches. Size values are once, few and many counts, or a class for expanded clones, and some rows have none.

clone size	V gene	D gene	J gene	CDR3 DNA	CDR3 protein
.	TRBV30	TRBD2	TRBJ2-1	TGTGCCTCGACTAGCGGGGTTGAGCAGTTCTTC	CASTSGVEQFF
.	TRBV18	.	TRBJ1-1	TGTGCCAGCTCACCATCCAGGGGTAACACTGAAGCTTTCTTT	CASSPSRGNTEAFF
.	TRBV29-1	TRBD2	TRBJ2-1	TGCAGCGTGGCCGGGACTAGCGAGAGGAGTGAGCAGTTCTTC	CSVAGTSERSEQFF
.	TRBV5-1	.	TRBJ2-7	TGCGCCAGCAGCCGCCTAGCGTCGAGCTCCTACGAGCAGTACTTC	CASSRLASSSYEQYF
.	TRBV30	.	TRBJ2-3	TGTGCCTGGTCCCAGACGGGAGTACCCACAGATACGCAGTATTTT	CAWSQTGVPTDTQYF
.	TRBV28	TRBD1	TRBJ1-4	TGTGCCAGCAGGACAGGGGCGGGCGAAAAACTGTTTTTT	CASRTGAGEKLFF
.	TRBV7-9	TRBD1	TRBJ2-6	TGTGCCAGCAGCTTAGGGTACGGACAGGGGGTCTCTGGGGCCAACGTCCTGACTTTC	CASSLGYGQGVSGANVLTF
.	TRBV7-6	.	TRBJ2-7	TGTGCCAGCAGCCACGATAGACAGGACTCCTACGAGCAGTACTTC	CASSHDRQDSYEQYF
.	TRBV11-2	.	TRBJ1-2	TGTGCCAGCAGCCATCCCGGAGGGGTTCGTGGTAACTATGGCTACACCTTC	CASSHPGGVRGNYGYTF
.	TRBV19	.	TRBJ2-2	TGTGCCAGTAGTGCCACAGGGCTGGGGAACACCGGGGAGCTGTTTTTT	CASSATGLGNTGELFF
once	TRBV7-2	.	TRBJ2-5	TGTGCCAGCAGCTCCGGGGTCCAAGAGACCCAGTACTTC	CASSSGVQETQYF
.	TRBV7-8	TRBD1	TRBJ1-2	TGTGCCAGCAGCTCCCGGGACAGGGGGTCCTATGGCTACACCTTC	CASSSRDRGSYGYTF
.	TRBV6-5	TRBD2	TRBJ2-5	TGTGCCAGCAGCACCCGACCGGGAGGTGGAGAGACCCAGTACTTC	CASSTRPGGGETQYF
.	TRBV6-5	TRBD1	TRBJ1-5	TGTGCCAGCAGTCAGGGACAGGGAGGTTTTCAGCCCCAGCATTTT	CASSQGQGGFQPQHF
.	TRBV11-1	.	TRBJ2-5	TGTGCCAGCAGCCCGGGGGGCAGGCTGGTGGAGACCCAGTACTTC	CASSPGGRLVETQYF
.	TRBV4-3	TRBD2	TRBJ2-2	TGCGCCAGCAGCCCTAGCGGGGGGGCCAAAGGGTTCGGGGAGCTGTTTTTT	CASSPSGGAKGFGELFF
.	TRBV12-5	TRBD1	TRBJ1-5	TGTGCTAGTGGTTTGAAATCCGGGACAGCACTCAATCAGCCCCAGCATTTT	CASGLKSGTALNQPQHF
.	TRBV7-8	.	TRBJ2-7	TGTGCCAGCAGCTCTGGACAAGCCCAGCCCTACGAGCAGTACTTC	CASSSGQAQPYEQYF
.	TRBV6-1	TRBD1	TRBJ2-7	TGTGCCAGCAGTGAAGCTACAGGGGCGGCCTACGAGCAGTACTTC	CASSEATGAAYEQYF
.	TRBV27	TRBD1	TRBJ2-7	TGTGCCAGCAGTTTACGGACAGGGCCCTACGAGCAGTACTTC	CASSLRTGPYEQYF
.	TRBV10-2	TRBD2	TRBJ2-7	TGCGCCAGCAGTGAACTAGCGGGATACTACGAGCAGTACTTC	CASSELAGYYEQYF
.	TRBV6-5	.	TRBJ1-6	TGTGCCAGCAGTTACAGTACAGGGATAGCGAATTCACCCCTCCACTTT	CASSYSTGIANSPLHF
.	TRBV19	TRBD1	TRBJ1-2	TGTGCCAGTAGTTCGGACAGGTTCTATGGCTACACCTTC	CASSSDRFYGYTF
once	TRBV4-2	TRBD2	TRBJ2-5	TGTGCCAGCAGCCAAGATCCGGGACTAGTTTCTTCGGAGACCCAGTACTTC	CASSQDPGLVSSETQYF
.	TRBV29-1	TRBD2	TRBJ2-2	TGCAGCGTGATGGGCGGGAGGGTTACCGGGGAGCTGTTTTTT	CSVMGGRVTGELFF
.	TRBV27	.	TRBJ1-2	TGTGCCAGTGGGGGAGGGTATGACTATGGCTACACCTTC	CASGGGYDYGYTF
few	TRBV24-1	.	TRBJ2-2	TGTGCCACCAGTGATCCGGGACACTTGAACACCGGGGAGCTGTTTTTT	CATSDPGHLNTGELFF
.	TRBV29-1	TRBD2	TRBJ2-1	TGCAGCGTTGATAGCGGGAGTGCCTACAATGAGCAGTTCTTC	CSVDSGSAYNEQFF
.	TRBV6-5	TRBD1	TRBJ2-2	TGTGCCAGCAGTACGGACAGGGGGAAGACCGGGGAGCTGTTTTTT	CASSTDRGKTGELFF
once	TRBV5-4	TRBD1	TRBJ1-1	TGTGCCAGCAGCTTAGTTATCGACAGGGGGGGAACTGAAGCTTTCTTT	CASSLVIDRGGTEAFF
.	TRBV9	.	TRBJ1-4	TGTGCCAGCAGCGTAGAGAGCGACGATAATGAAAAACTGTTTTTT	CASSVESDDNEKLFF
.	TRBV30	TRBD1	TRBJ2-7	TGTGCCTGGAGTGTCTTCGGGACAGGGGCCTACGAGCAGTACTTC	CAWSVFGTGAYEQYF
.	TRBV5-1	.	TRBJ2-7	TGCGCCAGCAGCTTAGGTTCTACGGTCGGGGAGCAGTACTTC	CASSLGSTVGEQYF
.	TRBV7-2	.	TRBJ2-1	TGTGCCAGCAGCTTAGAGGGGTTCGGTGAGCAGTTCTTC	CASSLEGFGEQFF
.	TRBV10-3	TRBD2	TRBJ2-3	TGTGCCATCAGTCCGGGACTAGTGGGATCCGATACGCAGTATTTT	CAISPGLVGSDTQYF
.	TRBV21-1	.	TRBJ1-2	TGTGCCAGCAGACCCGAAGCCTGGGACATCCATGGCTACACCTTC	CASRPEAWDIHGYTF
.	TRBV6-2/TRBV6-3	.	TRBJ1-6	TGTGCCAGCAGTAACATGATGGGCATTTCACCCCTCCACTTT	CASSNMMGISPLHF
.	TRBV3-1/TRBV3-2	TRBD1	TRBJ1-1	TGTGCCAGCAGCCTATTGGACAGGGTGAACACTGAAGCTTTCTTT	CASSLLDRVNTEAFF
.	TRBV25-1	TRBD2	TRBJ2-1	TGTGCCAGCAGGTCTAGCGGGGGGTACAATGAGCAGTTCTTC	CASRSSGGYNEQFF
.	TRBV3-1/TRBV3-2	.	TRBJ1-5	TGTGCCAGCAGCCCTCTCGACGGGAGCCCCCAGCATTTT	CASSPLDGSPQHF
.	TRBV7-2	TRBD1	TRBJ1-1	TGTGCCAGCAGCTCGACAGGGGCCACTGAAGCTTTCTTT	CASSSTGATEAFF
.	TRBV5-4	.	TRBJ1-2	TGTGCCAGCAGCCCCGATTCCGGGTCAGATGGCTACACCTTC	CASSPDSGSDGYTF
.	TRBV9	TRBD1	TRBJ2-7	TGTGCCAGCAGCGTAGGACAGGGGTCAAACAAAGCCTACGAGCAGTACTTC	CASSVGQGSNKAYEQYF
.	TRBV6-2/TRBV6-3	TRBD1	TRBJ2-3	TGTGCCAGCAGTTCCCGCCGGGACAGGGGAAACACAGATACGCAGTATTTT	CASSSRRDRGNTDTQYF
.	TRBV6-1	.	TRBJ1-4	TGTGCCAGCAGTGAGGGCTTGGGGGCTCAGGAAAAACTGTTTTTT	CASSEGLGAQEKLFF
.	TRBV3-1/TRBV3-2	.	TRBJ2-7	TGTGCCAGCAGCTCCCTATACGAGCAGTACTTC	CASSSLYEQYF
.	TRBV5-4	.	TRBJ2-7	TGTGCCAGCAGCGCGACTTCAAGCTCCTACGAGCAGTACTTC	CASSATSSSYEQYF
.	TRBV30	.	TRBJ2-3	TGTGCCTGGAGGAGGGGGAGGGTCAGCACAGATACGCAGTATTTT	CAWRRGRVSTDTQYF
.	TRBV6-5	TRBD2	TRBJ2-5	TGTGCCGCGGGGGGGGGTAACCAGTACTTC	CAAGGGNQYF
once	TRBV19	.	TRBJ2-2	TGTGCCAGTAGTGATAGAGGGAGAGGCACCGGGGAGCTGTTTTTT	CASSDRGRGTGELFF
.	TRBV30	TRBD2	TRBJ2-7	TGTGCCGGAGGAACTAGCGGGGGGGCCTACGAGCAGTACTTC	CAGGTSGGAYEQYF
once	TRBV6-6	TRBD1	TRBJ1-4	TGTGCCAGCAGGCGACAGGGTAGGACTAATGAAAAACTGTTTTTT	CASRRQGRTNEKLFF
.	TRBV2	.	TRBJ1-1	TGTGCCAGCAGTGAGAGGGCTTGGAACACTGAAGCTTTCTTT	CASSERAWNTEAFF
.	TRBV30	.	TRBJ1-6	TGTGCCTGGAGTTCCCATAGCTCCTATAATTCACCCCTCCACTTT	CAWSSHSSYNSPLHF
.	TRBV7-6	TRBD2	TRBJ2-5	TGTGCCAGCAGTCTCACTAGCGGGGGGGCCCAGACCCAGTACTTC	CASSLTSGGAQTQYF